This passage covers 23 T cell receptor beta chains from one sample sequenced in a study of T cells in Graves' hyperthyroidism and ophthalmopathy. The TCR beta CDR3 regions underwent amplification using RNA transcripts as the source. HTBI primers were used for first-round RT-PCR of the TCR CDR3. TCRdb itself ran the multiplex PCR reads through MiXCR, one entry per CDR3 protein. This sample yields hundreds of thousands of distinct CDR3 sequences, of which roughly a third are seen a single time; about a third belongs to the top ten. Sequencing was performed on blood. Receptors originate from a woman aged 40 to 50 with Graves' hyperthyroidism.

With regard to this clonotype: A junction boundary mismatches the germline segment, possibly from a read error. The chain combines TRBV7-9 with TRBJ2-1; 9 positions agree with TRBD2. Germline V gives CDR1 SEHNR, CDR2 FQNEAQ (reference sequence). The CDR3 contains 16 residues. The CDR3 protein is CANSTGSGSSYNEQFF. CDR3 in DNA: TGTGCCAACAGCACCGGTAGCGGGAGCTCCTACAATGAGCAGTTCTTC. The variable domain in full, completed from reference TRBV7-9 and TRBJ2-1, reads DTGVSQNPRHKITKRGQNVTFRCDPISEHNRLYWYRQTLGQGPEFLTYFQNEAQLEKSRLLSDRFSAERPKGSFSTLEIQRTEQGDSAMYLCANSTGSGSSYNEQFFGPGTRLTVL.

The chain joins TRBV7-2 to TRBJ1-2, with a possible D match to TRBD1 (5 bases). CDR3 length: 16 residues. CDR1 and CDR2 from the germline V gene are SGHTA and FQGNSA. V was shortened by 5 bases and J by 0 bases, with 16 bases between the two germline ends. CDR3 sequence (DNA): TGTGCCAGCAGCCAATCCGTACGGGGACCTAACTATGGCTACACCTTC. Residues: CASSQSVRGPNYGYTF.

This chain uses TRBV11-2 with TRBJ2-6; 9 positions agree with TRBD1. Germline trimming cut 5 bases from V and 3 bases from J; bases unmatched to any gene: 11. CDR1 is SGHAT and CDR2 is FQNNGV in the germline V gene. The CDR3 sequence is 18 residues long. In DNA form, the CDR3 reads TGTGCCAGCAGCGCCCTCCGGGACAGGGAAATTGGGGCCAACGTCCTGACTTTC. Its protein product is CASSALRDREIGANVLTF.

The chain combines TRBV7-2 with TRBJ2-5; TRBD2 aligns across 12 bases. In germline, CDR1 is SGHTA, CDR2 FQGNSA. V shed 6 bases and J 4 bases; nucleotides not matched to a gene: 9. This CDR3 has 16 residues. CDR3 coding DNA: TGTGCCAGCAGGGGGGCTAGCGGGGGGGCGTCAGAGACCCAGTACTTC. Amino acids: CASRGASGGASETQYF.

This clonotype was counted a few times. This chain joins TRBV14 and TRBJ2-7; either TRBD1 or TRBD2 may fit D (6 bases each). Germline assignment: CDR1 SGHDN and CDR2 FVKESK. The V end lost 7 bases, the J end lost 3 bases, and 25 bases lay between the germline ends. The CDR3 is 17 amino acids. CDR3 loop: CASKASVPGAGGYEQYF. DNA of the CDR3: TGTGCCAGCAAAGCTAGCGTACCAGGGGCCGGTGGCTACGAGCAGTACTTC.

This clonotype was counted between two and nine times. The chain links TRBV7-9 to TRBJ2-2; TRBD2 matches at 14 bases. Germline CDR1 reads SEHNR; CDR2 reads FQNEAQ (reference sequence). The trim removed 5 bases at V and 6 bases at J, leaving 8 bases unmatched. The CDR3 spans 17 residues. The DNA of the CDR3 is TGTGCCAGCAGCCCGGGACTAGCGGGGGCGACTGCCGGGGAGCTGTTTTTT. Its translation: CASSPGLAGATAGELFF.

The chain couples TRBV19 to TRBJ1-1, with a possible D match to TRBD1 (6 bases). CDR3 length: 14 residues. The germline CDR1 and CDR2 sequences are LNHDA and SQIVND (reference sequence). The CDR3 coding sequence is TGTGTCATACAGGGAAACTCCATGAACACTGAAGCTTTCTTT. It specifies CVIQGNSMNTEAFF.

This chain links TRBV28 with TRBJ1-2; D not certain. In germline, CDR1 is MDHEN, CDR2 SYDVKM. Trimming took off 4 bases at V and 2 bases at J, with 8 bases between the two ends. The CDR3 is 13 amino acids. The CDR3 bases are TGTGCCAGCAGTTCGCAGCGGAACTATGGCTACACCTTC. Its translation: CASSSQRNYGYTF.

This clonotype showed up just a few times. The chain recombines TRBV6-5 with TRBJ2-5; 7 positions match TRBD2. V was clipped by 0 bases and J by 4 bases; unmatched bases: 14. The CDR3 sequence is 18 residues long. Germline CDR1 MNHEY, CDR2 SVGAGI. Here the CDR3 reads CASSYSFQREPPPETQYF. For the CDR3, the DNA is TGTGCCAGCAGTTACTCCTTCCAGCGGGAACCCCCCCCAGAGACCCAGTACTTC.

A remark on this clonotype: This is likely a read error, given that the CDR3 carries no conserved phenylalanine or tryptophan at its end. The J gene is TRBJ2-2, the V gene TRBV5-1, with no clear D. CDR1 and CDR2 (germline): SGHRS, YFSETQ. This CDR3 has 13 residues. V was trimmed by 4 bases and J by 7 bases, leaving 11 bases between them. The CDR3 sequence: CASSQMLLGELFS. In nucleotides, the CDR3 is TGCGCCAGCAGCCAGATGCTACTCGGGGAGCTGTTTTCT.

This chain links TRBV7-9 with TRBJ1-6, with unresolved D. The CDR3 has 14 amino acids. V dropped 5 bases and J dropped 9 bases, with 14 bases sitting between them. The germline gives CDR1 SEHNR, CDR2 FQNEAQ (reference sequence). The CDR3 is CASSTNLVRSPLHF. In DNA form, the CDR3 reads TGTGCCAGCAGCACTAACTTAGTACGTTCACCCCTCCACTTT.

This clonotype occurred many times. J is TRBJ2-2 and V is TRBV10-3; tentative D call: TRBD2 (5 bases). V was pared by 3 bases and J by 3 bases, with 11 bases between. Germline V CDR1 and CDR2: ENHRY, SYGVKD. The CDR3 is 15 residues long. The CDR3 region has the DNA TGTGCCATCAGTGACCCCGTGGAGGACACCGGGGAGCTGTTTTTT. It codes for CAISDPVEDTGELFF.

This clonotype was observed many times. The rearrangement links TRBV7-9 to TRBJ2-7; 12 nucleotides align to TRBD1. The CDR3 loop spans 15 amino acids. The ends lost 4 bases at V and 3 bases at J; junction bases unmatched: 4. Germline CDR1 is SEHNR and CDR2 is FQNEAQ (reference sequence). The CDR3 DNA follows: TGTGCCAGCAGCTCGGGACAGGGGGCGTTCTACGAGCAGTACTTC. As protein: CASSSGQGAFYEQYF. Drawing the rest from reference TRBV7-9 and TRBJ2-7, the complete variable domain is DTGVSQNPRHKITKRGQNVTFRCDPISEHNRLYWYRQTLGQGPEFLTYFQNEAQLEKSRLLSDRFSAERPKGSFSTLEIQRTEQGDSAMYLCASSSGQGAFYEQYFGPGTRLTVT.

This clonotype was counted many times. V is TRBV19 and J is TRBJ1-5; D uncertain. From germline, CDR1 is LNHDA and CDR2 SQIVND (reference sequence). This CDR3 region has 13 residues. V lost 7 bases and J 4 bases, leaving 11 bases between the germline ends. DNA of the CDR3: TGTGCCAGTACTTGGGGTTGGAATCAGCCCCAGCATTTT. This encodes CASTWGWNQPQHF.

Note on this clonotype: The junction departs from the called germline gene at one end, perhaps through a read error. The rearrangement uses TRBV7-9 and TRBJ1-2, with D perhaps matching TRBD1 (6 bases). Per the germline V gene, CDR1 is SEHNR and CDR2 is FQNEAQ (reference sequence). The length of the CDR3 is 16 residues. As DNA, the CDR3 is TGCGCCAGCAGCCAAGTAAGGACAGCCCCTAACTATGGCTACACCTTC. Translating gives CASSQVRTAPNYGYTF.

The rearrangement joins TRBV6-6 to TRBJ1-1, with D unresolved. The germline CDR1 and CDR2 sequences are MNHNY and SVGAGI (reference sequence). Trimming removed 7 bases at V and 1 base at J, with 7 bases between. The CDR3 is 12 amino acids. The CDR3 loop reads CASNTENTEAFF. The CDR3 region has the DNA TGTGCCAGCAACACAGAGAACACTGAAGCTTTCTTT.

This clonotype was picked up many times. This chain links TRBV12-3 or TRBV12-4 with TRBJ1-1; TRBD1 is a possible D gene (6 bases). V was clipped by 6 bases and J by 4 bases, with 15 bases between them. This CDR3 is built from 14 residues. The CDR3 region is CASSLQGSGTEAFF. In DNA, the CDR3 is TGTGCCAGCAGCTTACAGGGCAGCGGCACTGAAGCTTTCTTT.

The chain employs TRBV13 and TRBJ2-7; the D is unclear. From germline, CDR1 is PRHDT and CDR2 FYEKMQ (reference sequence). CDR3 length equals 12 residues. V was cut by 8 bases and J by 2 bases, with 10 bases left in between. The CDR3 here is CASGVTPYEQYF. CDR3 DNA: TGTGCCAGCGGTGTTACCCCCTACGAGCAGTACTTC.

This chain links TRBV9 with TRBJ1-2; D is uncertain. Germline-derived CDR1 and CDR2 are SGDLS and YYNGEE. Trimming took off 3 bases at V and 5 bases at J, with 11 bases between the two ends. The CDR3 sequence is 13 residues long. CDR3 region: CASSGELGYGYTF. The DNA for the CDR3 is TGTGCCAGCAGCGGGGAGCTTGGGTATGGCTACACCTTC.

V gene TRBV19 combines with J gene TRBJ1-1; D remains ambiguous. Germline CDR1 and CDR2: LNHDA and SQIVND (reference sequence). V dropped 5 bases and J dropped 10 bases, with 8 bases sitting between them. The CDR3 loop spans 10 amino acids. In nucleotides, the CDR3 is TGTGCCAGTAGTCCTGCCGGAGCTTTCTTT. It encodes CASSPAGAFF. The full variable domain, in which reference TRBV19 and TRBJ1-1 provide the parts outside the CDR3, is DGGITQSPKYLFRKEGQNVTLSCEQNLNHDAMYWYRQDPGQGLRLIYYSQIVNDFQKGDIAEGYSVSREKKESFPLTVTSAQKNPTAFYLCASSPAGAFFGQGTRLTVV.

This clonotype appeared a few times. V gene TRBV13 combines with J gene TRBJ1-6; D is ambiguous. Germline CDR1 and CDR2: PRHDT and FYEKMQ (reference sequence). V was cut by 5 bases and J by 7 bases, with 18 bases left in between. The CDR3 is 16 amino acids. CDR3 nucleotides: TGTGCCAGCAGCCTGGAAAGCTCACAAGGGAATTCACCCCTCCACTTT. Its protein product is CASSLESSQGNSPLHF.

This clonotype was seen only a few times. The genes are TRBV6-5 and TRBJ1-6; D perhaps matches TRBD1 (6 bases). The CDR3 loop spans 14 amino acids. Germline V CDR1 and CDR2: MNHEY, SVGAGI. Deletions cut 6 bases from V and 9 bases from J, with 15 bases between. DNA for the CDR3: TGTGCCAGCAGGATAGGACAGCTAGGTTCACCCCTCCACTTT. This encodes CASRIGQLGSPLHF.

This clonotype is a singleton in its sample. The rearrangement uses TRBV4-1 and TRBJ2-5; TRBD2 matches at 7 bases. The CDR3 contains 15 residues. Trimming at V came to 4 bases and at J to 4 bases, leaving 9 bases not matched to a gene. CDR1 is MGHRA and CDR2 is YSYEKL in the germline V gene. As DNA, the CDR3 is TGCGCCAGCAGCCTAACCGGGACTACCAGAGAGACCCAGTACTTC. Translating gives CASSLTGTTRETQYF.